Sequencing of this TCR beta chain was carried out in a study of CXCR3-negative and CXCR3-positive naive CD8 T cells. General study points: The TRB CDR3s that CXCR3-positive naive cells carried were more hydrophobic than those of CXCR3-negative naive cells.

The TRB libraries of cDNA were built by UMI-labeled 5' RACE. TCRdb re-called the 5' RACE reads and gives one entry per CDR3 protein, without DNA. Listed are 75,000 to 90,000 distinct CDR3 sequences; 0.62% falls within the top ten. For this clonotype: Its antigen is as yet unknown.

The CDR3 is 11 amino acids. The V gene's germline CDR1 is MDHEN and CDR2 SYDVKM. The receptor comes from a human donor in good health. Some clones in this sample may be carry-over from other donors' samples. The specimen sequenced was naive CXCR3+ CD8+ T cells from blood. Subset noted: CD45RO-CCR7+CD27+CD95- naive CD8+ T cells expressing CXCR3 (TNR3+). The chain links TRBV28 to TRBJ2-5; TCRdb picks TRBD1, but there is no DNA to check that call. The CDR3: CASSLRDLLDF.